The 21 T cell receptor beta chains below were found in one sample sequenced in a study of T cells after yellow fever vaccination. From the 5' RACE reads, TCRdb called clonotypes with MiXCR, one entry per CDR3 protein. The table has 100,000 to 150,000 distinct CDR3 sequences, 6.5% to 8% seen once. Sequenced material: CD4+ T cells sorted from PBMCs, taken approximately 11 days after the first yellow fever vaccination. The receptors shown here come from a man aged 18 to 29 who received the YFV17D yellow fever vaccine.

V usage is TRBV7-6 and J usage is TRBJ2-1, with a weak D call TRBD2 (5 bases). The ends were cut back, 0 bases at V and 6 bases at J, with 18 bases in the middle. CDR1 and CDR2 (germline): SGHVS, FNYEAQ. This CDR3 spans 17 amino acids. The CDR3 region has the DNA TGTGCCAGCAGCTTAGCTTTCTGGTCTCTAGGAGGCAATGAGCAGTTCTTC. Protein product: CASSLAFWSLGGNEQFF.

The sample holds many counts of this clonotype. The chain recombines TRBV3-1 with TRBJ2-2; D call uncertain. Germline CDR1 is LGHDT and CDR2 is YNNKEL (reference sequence). CDR3 size: 14 residues. The germline V and J ends were trimmed by 7 bases and 0 bases, with 9 bases remaining between them. The chain's CDR3 is CASMGGANTGELFF. The CDR3 region has the DNA TGTGCCAGCATGGGCGGCGCGAACACCGGGGAGCTGTTTTTT.

The chain carries TRBV19 and TRBJ2-3; maybe TRBD1 (6 bases). V lost 3 bases to trimming and J lost 2 bases, with 12 bases between them. Germline CDR1 LNHDA, CDR2 SQIVND (reference sequence). The CDR3 has 15 amino acids. This CDR3 reads CASSMPRGPTDTQYF. The CDR3 DNA sequence: TGTGCCAGTAGTATGCCCAGGGGCCCCACAGATACGCAGTATTTT.

This clonotype was seen many times. The V and J genes are TRBV7-8 and TRBJ1-1; 10 positions match TRBD1. V was pared by 5 bases and J by 5 bases, with 8 bases of the junction left unmatched. The CDR3 contains 15 residues. The germline V gene encodes CDR1 SGHVS and CDR2 FQNEAQ. The CDR3 sequence: CASSLQTGGSTEAFF. The CDR3 DNA reads as TGTGCCAGCAGCCTCCAGACAGGGGGCTCGACTGAAGCTTTCTTT.

This clonotype was observed many times. This sequence joins TRBV12-3 or TRBV12-4 and TRBJ1-2; tentatively, D is TRBD1 (5 bases). The ends were cut back, 7 bases at V and 8 bases at J, with 17 bases in the middle. There are 13 residues in the CDR3. This CDR3 is CASMEGPLGGYTF. CDR3 DNA sequence: TGTGCCAGCATGGAGGGGCCACTCGGAGGCTACACCTTC.

The CDR3 DNA sequence: TGTGCCTGGAGTCTCCTCGGGGTGAACTATGGCTACACCTTC. It encodes CAWSLLGVNYGYTF. This chain joins TRBV30 and TRBJ1-2; D not resolved. The CDR3 consists of 14 residues. Looked up from germline, CDR1 is GTSNPN and CDR2 is SVGIG (reference sequence). V lost 2 bases and J 2 bases, leaving 12 bases between the germline ends.

This clonotype occurred many times. The chain carries TRBV2 and TRBJ2-1; 14 positions match TRBD2. This CDR3 has 14 residues. CDR1 is SNHLY, CDR2 FYNNEI, per germline. With 7 bases clipped from V and 9 bases from J, the junction kept 5 bases outside the gene matches. This CDR3 is CASKTSGGAGEQFF. The CDR3 nucleotides are TGTGCCAGCAAGACTAGCGGGGGGGCAGGTGAGCAGTTCTTC.

Ten or more counts support this clonotype. CDR3: CASSSRGQAKNIQYF. CDR3 DNA sequence: TGCGCCAGCAGCTCCCGGGGCCAGGCCAAAAACATTCAGTACTTC. The genes are TRBV5-1 and TRBJ2-4, with D perhaps being TRBD1 or TRBD2 (5 bases each). This CDR3 spans 15 amino acids. Germline assignment: CDR1 SGHRS and CDR2 YFSETQ. With 3 bases removed from V and 1 base from J, the gap between germline ends came to 11 bases.

There are a few counts of this clonotype. This chain uses TRBV19 with TRBJ2-2; tentative D call: TRBD2 (6 bases). V dropped 6 bases and J dropped 3 bases, with 14 bases sitting between them. CDR3 length equals 15 residues. Germline V CDR1 and CDR2: LNHDA, SQIVND (reference sequence). CDR3 coding DNA: TGTGCCAGTAGAGGAGGAGCGGGTGACACCGGGGAGCTGTTTTTT. This codes for CASRGGAGDTGELFF.

The sample holds many counts of this clonotype. Written as DNA, the CDR3 is TGTGCCAGCAGCTTACCCGGACGGGTGTCCTACGAGCAGTACGTC. Protein product: CASSLPGRVSYEQYV. The chain is built from TRBV7-9 and TRBJ2-7, with D unresolved. With 2 bases removed from V and 1 base from J, the gap between germline ends came to 12 bases. Germline V gene data show CDR1 as SEHNR and CDR2 as FQNEAQ (reference sequence). The length of the CDR3 is 15 residues.

The sample holds many counts of this clonotype. The V call is TRBV12-3 or TRBV12-4, the J call TRBJ2-5; D is unresolved. Trimming cost V 3 bases and J 6 bases, with 11 bases left between them. There are 13 residues in the CDR3. This chain's CDR3 is CASSFGMEKTQYF. The CDR3 region has the DNA TGTGCCAGCAGTTTCGGAATGGAAAAGACCCAGTACTTC.

There are many counts of this clonotype. V gene TRBV20-1 combines with J gene TRBJ2-1; 9 bases match TRBD2. This CDR3 spans 12 amino acids. CDR1 and CDR2 (germline): DFQATT, SNEGSKA (reference sequence). Losses at the gene ends were 3 bases for V and 10 bases for J; bases not matched to a gene: 4. CDR3 sequence reads: CSASSGGTEQFF. CDR3 bases: TGCAGTGCTAGCAGCGGGGGGACGGAGCAGTTCTTC.

This clonotype was detected only a few times. V is TRBV7-2 and J is TRBJ2-3; D may be TRBD1 (7 bases). Germline lookup yields CDR1 SGHTA and CDR2 FQGNSA. The length of the CDR3 is 17 residues. V was cut by 7 bases and J by 2 bases, with 22 bases left in between. CDR3 nucleotide sequence: TGTGCCAGCACTTTAGGAGGGGGCGCTCCTTCCACAGATACGCAGTATTTT. Its translation is CASTLGGGAPSTDTQYF.

Many counts were recorded for this clonotype. The rearrangement uses TRBV5-1 and TRBJ1-2, with 9 bases lining up with TRBD1. The CDR3 sequence is 16 residues long. Germline CDR1 is SGHRS and CDR2 is YFSETQ. V was clipped by 4 bases and J by 2 bases; unmatched bases: 9. The CDR3 nucleotides are TGCGCCAGCAGCCCACAGGGGGCGAGGGTAAACTATGGCTACACCTTC. Residues: CASSPQGARVNYGYTF.

The sample holds many counts of this clonotype. V is TRBV7-9 and J is TRBJ1-4; D gene unclear. The V and J ends lost 0 bases and 8 bases respectively, with 13 bases between them. The CDR3 has 15 residues. The germline V gene has CDR1 SEHNR and CDR2 FQNEAQ (reference sequence). CDR3 residues: CASSLAYHSREKLFF. The CDR3 DNA sequence: TGTGCCAGCAGCTTAGCCTATCACAGCCGAGAAAAACTGTTTTTT.

This clonotype was recorded a few times. This chain joins TRBV6-2 or TRBV6-3 and TRBJ1-1; D is unclear. Trimming took off 3 bases at V and 1 base at J, with 9 bases between the two ends. This CDR3 region has 14 residues. The V gene's germline CDR1 is MNHEY and CDR2 SVGEGT. Here the CDR3 DNA reads TGTGCCAGCAGTTATCTTAACCCGAACACTGAAGCTTTCTTT. Translated: CASSYLNPNTEAFF.

Notes on this clonotype: A single base separates this from a much larger clone, so it may be a read error. This chain uses TRBV4-1 with TRBJ2-2; 10 bases align to TRBD2. CDR1 and CDR2 (germline): MGHRA, YSYEKL. The CDR3 consists of 18 residues. Written as DNA, the CDR3 is TGCCCCAGCAGCCAAGATAGAGAGCGGGGGGGTGTCCCCGGGGAGCTGTTTTTT. This codes for CPSSQDRERGGVPGELFF.

The sample holds many counts of this clonotype. V and J are TRBV6-1 and TRBJ2-6, with TRBD2 matching 7 bases. The germline CDR1 and CDR2 sequences are MNHNS and SASEGT. With 2 bases clipped from V and 0 bases from J, the junction kept 4 bases outside the gene matches. The CDR3 has 17 amino acids. CDR3 DNA: TGTGCCAGCAGTGAATGGGGGGGAAGCTCTGGGGCCAACGTCCTGACTTTC. The encoded protein is CASSEWGGSSGANVLTF.

This clonotype has a count of ten or more. The chain is built from TRBV7-2 and TRBJ2-2; D unclear. V lost 4 bases and J 6 bases, leaving 9 bases between the germline ends. Germline V lookup: CDR1 SGHTA, CDR2 FQGNSA. The CDR3 is 13 residues long. The CDR3 DNA reads as TGTGCCAGCAGCTCGGACCTGGCCGGGGAGCTGTTTTTT. Translation gives CASSSDLAGELFF. Variable domain in full (rest from reference TRBV7-2 and TRBJ2-2): GAGVSQSPSNKVTEKGKDVELRCDPISGHTALYWYRQSLGQGLEFLIYFQGNSAPDKSGLPSDRFSAERTGGSVSTLTIQRTQQEDSAVYLCASSSDLAGELFFGEGSRLTVL.

This clonotype came up a few times. This chain joins TRBV20-1 and TRBJ1-2; D call uncertain. The CDR3 consists of 13 residues. The germline V gene encodes CDR1 DFQATT and CDR2 SNEGSKA (reference sequence). V lost 1 base and J 7 bases, leaving 13 bases between the germline ends. CDR3 sequence reads: CSARARSLGGYTF. DNA of the CDR3: TGCAGTGCTAGAGCCAGGAGTTTGGGTGGCTACACCTTC.

In this sample, this clonotype turned up many times. V is TRBV12-5 and J is TRBJ2-1, with a possible D match to TRBD2 (5 bases). From germline, CDR1 is LGHNT and CDR2 FRNRAP. This CDR3 has 16 residues. V lost 5 bases to trimming and J lost 1 base, with 15 bases between them. As DNA, the CDR3 is TGTGCTAGTGGTCCGAGGAGGCAGGCTTCCTACAATGAGCAGTTCTTC. It translates to CASGPRRQASYNEQFF. The variable domain in full, completed from reference TRBV12-5 and TRBJ2-1, reads DARVTQTPRHKVTEMGQEVTMRCQPILGHNTVFWYRQTMMQGLELLAYFRNRAPLDDSGMPKDRFSAEMPDATLATLKIQPSEPRDSAVYFCASGPRRQASYNEQFFGPGTRLTVL.